This T cell receptor (beta chain) was found in a study of OX40 agonist ivuxolimab in advanced cancers. About the study as a whole: Ivuxolimab, which targeted the costimulatory receptor OX40 (CD134), was an agonistic, fully human IgG2 monoclonal antibody. Intravenous ivuxolimab was administered to patients every 2 weeks at six dose levels: 0.01, 0.1, 0.3, 1.5, 3 and 10 mg/kg. Of the approximately 54 dose-escalation patients, hepatocellular carcinoma was present in 19, melanoma in around 15, renal cell carcinoma in 9 and head and neck cancer in 9. In the dose-escalation cohort, about four fifths of patients were male, and the mean age was roughly 60 years with a range of roughly 20 to 79. Prior anti-PD-1, anti-PD-L1 or anti-CTLA-4 therapy was permitted, and 35% to 40% of dose-escalation patients had received checkpoint inhibitors. Partial responses occurred in three dose-escalation patients: two with cutaneous melanoma and one with hepatocellular carcinoma. Peripheral TCRbeta sequencing aimed to test whether ivuxolimab altered TCR sequence diversity and caused clonal T-cell expansion. The monotherapy dose-escalation portion (N of about 49 patients) of the phase I ivuxolimab trial is reported in the paper. The study at large found these results: On average, CD8+ T cells showed more expanded clones than CD4+ T cells after ivuxolimab. Low levels of normalized T-cell clonal expansion were also seen in some patients who did not respond. At doses of 0.1 to 3.0 mg/kg, clonal expansion of both CD4+ and CD8+ blood T cells was observed from baseline to week 6. In partial responders in the 0.1-3.0 mg/kg groups, normalized peripheral clonal expansion was found to be among the lowest, especially among CD8+ T cells. The antigen specificity of the peripheral T cells that underwent clonal expansion was not determined.

Genomic DNA was extracted from sorted cells for sequencing of the TCRbeta CDR3 region. TCRbeta CDR3 regions were sequenced using the immunoSEQ Assay. TCRdb obtained this table from immuneACCESS and retained in-frame rearrangements with V and J assigned. These tables miss some clones; where compared with another copy, unresolved V genes account for less than half of the shortfall, and the remainder is unexplained. A total of roughly 80,000 clones appear in this sample, about 93% of them only once. The top ten clones comprise 0.32% of the sample. For CDR1 and CDR2, the germline V gene lists MDHEN and SYDVKM. A distance of 13 bases separates the germline ends of V and J, which lose 5 bases and 3 bases respectively. CDR3 length: 14 amino acids, cysteine to phenylalanine. Only CDR3 DNA remains: 42 bases, in frame from the first base. Comment on this clone: The antigen it binds to is not known. Nothing much larger sits one base from this clone, and base qualities are not available.

The trial excluded patients who had a history of autoimmune disease or who were on systemic immunosuppression. Peripheral blood for TCR sequencing was collected from all dose cohorts at baseline, on cycle 4 day 1, and on cycle 7 day 1. The samples were taken from a phase I, first-in-human, multicenter, open-label dose-escalation trial of ivuxolimab. Adults with locally advanced or metastatic melanoma, renal cell carcinoma, hepatocellular carcinoma or head and neck squamous cell carcinoma were enrolled in the trial. Before TCR sequencing, CD4+ T cells and CD8+ T cells were sorted from peripheral blood as separate populations.

This receptor was obtained from an adult with an advanced solid tumor such as melanoma, head and neck, liver or kidney cancer. Sequencing was performed on CD4+ or CD8+ T cells sorted from blood, taken in a trial of the OX40 agonist ivuxolimab. The chain employs TRBV28 and TRBJ1-1; no D gene call is confident. The CDR3 reads as follows: CASSPPGGYTEAFF. The nucleotides read TGTGCCAGCAGTCCCCCCGGAGGGTACACTGAAGCTTTCTTT.